The rows below give T cell receptor beta chains drawn from one sample of a study of blood T cell repertoires in COVID-19. Some clones are missing from TCRdb's copy, which holds only in-frame ones; the method was immunoSEQ multiplex PCR. The sample lists roughly 140,000 clones, around 80% occurring once. Sample: PBMCs or T cells enriched from blood (not recorded which). These receptors all stem from a woman between 18 and 29 years old who had been exposed to COVID-19. The CDR3 runs from the conserved cysteine through the conserved F or W. The D gene is left open where the match is weak. Clone size is stated in some rows and not others, as once, few, many or a class when expanded.

V	size	J	D	CDR3	DNA
TRBV18	few	TRBJ2-7	TRBD2	CASSPGLAGGDEQYF	TGTGCCAGCTCACCGGGACTAGCGGGCGGTGACGAGCAGTACTTC
TRBV7-6	.	TRBJ2-3	TRBD2	CASSSQLAGSNTQYF	TGTGCCAGCAGCTCTCAACTAGCGGGATCAAATACGCAGTATTTT
TRBV28	few	TRBJ1-2	TRBD1	CASSLLQGNYGYTF	TGTGCCAGCAGCCTCCTACAGGGGAACTATGGCTACACCTTC
TRBV7-2	few	TRBJ2-3	.	CASSLAATDTQYF	TGTGCCAGCAGCTTAGCGGCTACAGATACGCAGTATTTT
TRBV19	.	TRBJ1-6	.	CASSTTLWGESYNSPLHF	TGTGCCAGTAGTACCACGCTTTGGGGAGAGTCCTATAATTCACCCCTCCACTTT
TRBV7-2	.	TRBJ2-3	TRBD2	CASSFRPSGRPDTQYF	TGTGCCAGCAGCTTCCGGCCTAGCGGGAGACCGGATACGCAGTATTTT
TRBV5-1	.	TRBJ2-7	TRBD1	CASSLNPGQYEQYF	TGCGCCAGCAGCTTAAACCCGGGACAGTACGAGCAGTACTTC
TRBV25-1	.	TRBJ2-2	TRBD1	CASSVQPGQGNTGELFF	TGTGCCAGCAGTGTACAGCCGGGACAGGGTAACACCGGGGAGCTGTTTTTT
TRBV6-5	.	TRBJ1-1	TRBD1	CASRTGTAMNTEAFF	TGTGCCAGCAGAACCGGGACAGCAATGAACACTGAAGCTTTCTTT
TRBV9	.	TRBJ2-5	.	CASSPRMNQETQYF	TGTGCCAGCAGCCCGAGAATGAACCAAGAGACCCAGTACTTC
TRBV9	.	TRBJ2-5	TRBD2	CASSRSGSGETQYF	TGTGCCAGCAGTCGTAGCGGGAGCGGGGAGACCCAGTACTTC
TRBV7-8	.	TRBJ2-1	TRBD2	CASSLGTSGRNNEQFF	TGTGCCAGCAGCTTAGGGACTAGCGGTAGGAACAATGAGCAGTTCTTC
TRBV5-1	.	TRBJ1-2	.	CASSLGRGANYGYTF	TGCGCCAGCAGCTTGGGTCGGGGGGCGAACTATGGCTACACCTTC
TRBV9	.	TRBJ2-7	.	CASSPLGAYRGEQYF	TGTGCCAGCAGCCCCCTAGGGGCATATAGGGGCGAGCAGTACTTC
TRBV7-9	few	TRBJ1-5	.	CASSLAQNQPQHF	TGTGCCAGCAGCTTAGCGCAGAATCAGCCCCAGCATTTT
TRBV18	.	TRBJ1-2	TRBD1	CASSLGTGNYGYTF	TGTGCCAGCTCACTTGGGACAGGAAACTATGGCTACACCTTC
TRBV7-2	.	TRBJ2-7	.	CASRRGQSYEQYF	TGTGCCAGCAGACGAGGACAGTCCTACGAGCAGTACTTC
TRBV7-6	.	TRBJ2-1	TRBD1	CASSLGGQGQLNEQFF	TGTGCCAGCAGCTTAGGGGGACAGGGGCAACTCAATGAGCAGTTCTTC
TRBV19	.	TRBJ2-2	TRBD2	CASSIDQVAGNTGELFF	TGTGCCAGTAGTATTGATCAGGTAGCGGGAAACACCGGGGAGCTGTTTTTT